Below, 5 T cell receptor beta chains from the same sample are listed, as sequenced in a study of blood T cells in healthy people across ages. The authors ran a second PCR of about 6 to 11 cycles using a sample-barcoded 5' primer and a J-beta primer mix. TCRdb independently ran MiXCR on the 5' RACE reads; one entry per CDR3 protein. The table has more than 1,400,000 distinct CDR3 sequences, about 40% seen once. The sequenced sample consisted of blood. The receptors come from a woman between 18 and 29 years old in good health.

This clonotype was found a few times. The chain is built from TRBV7-2 and TRBJ2-1, with 13 bases that match TRBD2. CDR1 and CDR2 (germline): SGHTA, FQGNSA. The CDR3 spans 16 residues. J lost 7 bases, V lost 3 bases, and 6 bases had no gene match. In DNA form, the CDR3 reads TGTGCCAGCAGCTTCGGAGGGACTAGCGGGAAAAATGAGCAGTTCTTC. Protein product: CASSFGGTSGKNEQFF. The full variable domain, in which reference TRBV7-2 and TRBJ2-1 provide the parts outside the CDR3, is GAGVSQSPSNKVTEKGKDVELRCDPISGHTALYWYRQSLGQGLEFLIYFQGNSAPDKSGLPSDRFSAERTGGSVSTLTIQRTQQEDSAVYLCASSFGGTSGKNEQFFGPGTRLTVL.

This clonotype appeared a few times. The chain couples TRBV9 to TRBJ1-1; D is possibly TRBD1 (5 bases). The CDR3 loop spans 14 amino acids. The germline V and J ends were trimmed by 0 bases and 3 bases, with 9 bases remaining between them. Germline V gene sequence: CDR1 SGDLS, CDR2 YYNGEE. CDR3 in amino acids: CASSVAGQDTEAFF. The CDR3 DNA is TGTGCCAGCAGCGTAGCTGGACAAGACACTGAAGCTTTCTTT.

The rearrangement uses TRBV4-2 and TRBJ2-3, with 11 bases lining up with TRBD2. The germline V gene encodes CDR1 LGHNA and CDR2 YNFKEQ. The CDR3 covers 19 residues. V shed 1 base and J 0 bases; nucleotides not matched to a gene: 9. CDR3 nucleotide sequence: TGTGCCAGCAGCCAAGGACGAGTAGCGGGAGGGTATAGCACAGATACGCAGTATTTT. Its translation: CASSQGRVAGGYSTDTQYF.

This chain links TRBV12-3 or TRBV12-4 with TRBJ2-1, with a weak D call TRBD1 (6 bases). Trimming shortened V by 7 bases and J by 4 bases, and 17 bases separated the two germline ends. This CDR3 has 15 amino acids. The CDR3 reads CASTFGTTTYNEQFF. DNA of the CDR3: TGTGCCAGCACCTTCGGGACAACCACTTACAATGAGCAGTTCTTC.

This clonotype was picked up one time. The chain is built from TRBV6-1 and TRBJ2-4, with 10 bases fitting TRBD2. The CDR3 is 16 amino acids. The V gene end was trimmed by 4 bases and the J gene end by 13 bases; junction bases not matched to a gene: 16. From germline, CDR1 is MNHNS and CDR2 SASEGT. CDR3: CASSALSGGVGNEQYF. CDR3 nucleotide sequence: TGTGCCAGCAGTGCGCTCAGCGGGGGGGTTGGTAATGAGCAGTACTTC.